The rows below give T cell receptor beta chains drawn from one sample of a study of blood T cell repertoires in COVID-19. Using immunoSEQ multiplex PCR, the repertoire was profiled, and TCRdb retains in-frame clones only, with some absent. The repertoire holds fewer than 500,000 clones, approximately 90% seen once, with 4.3% in the top ten. The sample was peripheral blood. These receptors all stem from a woman aged 25 to 39 with acute or convalescent COVID-19. Both conserved end residues are part of each CDR3. The D gene is left open where the match is weak. The size entry is marked missing in some rows and otherwise reads once, few, many or a size class.

14	-	TRBV6-6	TRBJ2-2	few	CASSYTRNTGELFF	TGTGCCAGCAGTTACACGAGGAACACCGGGGAGCTGTTTTTT
12	-	TRBV28	TRBJ1-6	-	CASTRSNSPLHF	TGTGCCAGCACTAGGAGCAATTCACCCCTCCACTTT
13	TRBD1	TRBV24-1	TRBJ2-1	once	CATGGQGSDEQFF	TGTGCCACCGGGGGACAGGGATCGGATGAGCAGTTCTTC
14	TRBD1	TRBV12-5	TRBJ1-2	-	CASGPGTDNYGYTF	TGTGCTAGTGGGCCCGGGACAGATAACTATGGCTACACCTTC
14	-	TRBV2	TRBJ1-5	once	CASSEDGRNQPQHF	TGTGCCAGCAGTGAGGACGGGAGGAATCAGCCCCAGCATTTT
15	-	TRBV7-6	TRBJ2-7	few	CASSLRSGSSYEQYF	TGTGCCAGCAGCTTACGTTCGGGATCCTCCTACGAGCAGTACTTC
14	-	TRBV28	TRBJ1-1	-	CASSLARGNTEAFF	TGTGCCAGCAGTTTGGCTCGAGGAAACACTGAAGCTTTCTTT
16	-	TRBV6-1	TRBJ1-2	few	CASSEVSPRGAYGYTF	TGTGCCAGCAGTGAAGTAAGTCCCCGGGGGGCCTATGGCTACACCTTC
13	TRBD1	TRBV10-3	TRBJ1-5	-	CAISERGREPQHF	TGTGCCATCAGTGAAAGGGGGCGGGAGCCCCAGCATTTT
15	TRBD2	TRBV7-2	TRBJ2-7	-	CASSPDPGGSYEQYF	TGTGCCAGCAGCCCCGACCCGGGGGGGTCCTACGAGCAGTACTTC
14	-	TRBV3-1/TRBV3-2	TRBJ2-1	-	CASSQDGGANEQFF	TGTGCCAGCAGCCAAGATGGGGGGGCAAATGAGCAGTTCTTC
14	TRBD1	TRBV2	TRBJ2-2	few	CASSGDRGTGELFF	TGTGCCAGCAGTGGGGACAGGGGAACCGGGGAGCTGTTTTTT
16	TRBD1	TRBV7-6	TRBJ1-1	-	CASSLAAGGLGTEAFF	TGTGCCAGCAGCTTAGCCGCAGGGGGGCTGGGGACTGAAGCTTTCTTT
16	TRBD2	TRBV2	TRBJ2-3	-	CASTEGTIPLGDTQYF	TGTGCCAGCACCGAGGGGACTATCCCTTTAGGAGATACGCAGTATTTT
14	-	TRBV14	TRBJ1-1	-	CASSQVGPRAEAFF	TGTGCCAGCAGCCAAGTAGGGCCCAGGGCTGAAGCTTTCTTT
15	-	TRBV3-1/TRBV3-2	TRBJ2-2	-	CASSQEEAYAGELFF	TGTGCCAGCAGCCAAGAGGAGGCCTACGCCGGGGAGCTGTTTTTT
13	-	TRBV6-6	TRBJ2-5	once	CASSPDFQETQYF	TGTGCCAGCAGTCCGGACTTCCAAGAGACCCAGTACTTC
15	TRBD1	TRBV7-8	TRBJ1-5	-	CASSRDRVGNQPQHF	TGTGCCAGCAGCCGGGACAGGGTTGGAAATCAGCCCCAGCATTTT
16	TRBD1	TRBV10-2	TRBJ1-1	-	CASSERTGLGGTEAFF	TGCGCCAGCAGTGAACGGACAGGCCTTGGGGGCACTGAAGCTTTCTTT
18	TRBD2	TRBV6-2/TRBV6-3	TRBJ2-5	-	CASSPLISGWGVRETQYF	TGTGCCAGCAGTCCGCTAATTAGCGGGTGGGGGGTCAGAGAGACCCAGTACTTC
14	-	TRBV28	TRBJ1-5	-	CASSLFQSNQPQHF	TGTGCCAGCAGTTTGTTCCAGAGCAATCAGCCCCAGCATTTT
11	-	TRBV6-5	TRBJ1-1	-	CASTRPGEAFF	TGTGCCAGCACCCGTCCGGGGGAAGCTTTCTTT
17	TRBD1	TRBV19	TRBJ1-5	-	CASLQGDLSGANQPQHF	TGTGCCAGCCTACAGGGGGACCTTTCAGGAGCCAATCAGCCCCAGCATTTT
15	-	TRBV5-1	TRBJ2-1	-	CASSFWGGPSNEQFF	TGCGCCAGCAGCTTCTGGGGGGGCCCGTCGAATGAGCAGTTCTTC
16	-	TRBV13	TRBJ2-7	-	CASSPYTARSSYEQYF	TGTGCCAGCAGCCCTTATACAGCTCGTAGCTCCTACGAGCAGTACTTC
16	-	TRBV3-1/TRBV3-2	TRBJ2-2	-	CASSPAGTPNTGELFF	TGTGCCAGCAGCCCCGCGGGGACTCCGAACACCGGGGAGCTGTTTTTT
14	TRBD1	TRBV19	TRBJ1-6	few	CASSIRQGGSPLHF	TGTGCCAGTAGTATTCGACAGGGGGGGTCACCCCTCCACTTT
13	-	TRBV6-5	TRBJ1-1	-	CASRSGGMEEAFF	TGTGCCAGCAGATCGGGGGGTATGGAGGAAGCTTTCTTT
14	-	TRBV27	TRBJ2-7	-	CASSAGPVTYEQYF	TGTGCCAGCAGTGCGGGTCCTGTCACCTACGAGCAGTACTTC
13	-	TRBV6-2/TRBV6-3	TRBJ1-1	-	CASSSGRFTEAFF	TGTGCCAGCAGTTCAGGAAGATTCACTGAAGCTTTCTTT
17	-	TRBV7-9	TRBJ2-7	-	CASSLDDGFSMGYEQYF	TGTGCCAGCAGCTTAGACGACGGGTTCTCTATGGGCTACGAGCAGTACTTC
12	-	TRBV29-1	TRBJ2-7	once	CSVGENKNEQYF	TGCAGCGTTGGAGAGAACAAAAACGAGCAGTACTTC
14	-	TRBV19	TRBJ2-2	-	CASSIEAGAGELFF	TGTGCCAGTAGTATAGAAGCAGGGGCCGGGGAGCTGTTTTTT
14	-	TRBV2	TRBJ1-3	-	CASSDRGNGNTIYF	TGTGCCAGCAGTGACAGGGGTAATGGAAACACCATATATTTT
14	-	TRBV30	TRBJ2-2	-	CAWSPTGNTGELFF	TGTGCCTGGAGTCCTACAGGGAACACCGGGGAGCTGTTTTTT
14	-	TRBV14	TRBJ2-7	once	CASSKPQGFHEQYF	TGTGCCAGCAGCAAACCACAGGGTTTCCACGAGCAGTACTTC
14	TRBD2	TRBV11-2	TRBJ2-7	-	CASSFQLAGGRQYF	TGTGCCAGCAGCTTTCAACTAGCGGGGGGTCGGCAGTACTTC
18	TRBD2	TRBV27	TRBJ2-2	-	CASSFKAGLAGQTGELFF	TGTGCCAGCAGTTTCAAGGCCGGACTAGCGGGGCAGACCGGGGAGCTGTTTTTT
14	TRBD1	TRBV7-6	TRBJ2-3	-	CASSRGTAPDTQYF	TGTGCCAGCAGCCGTGGGACAGCCCCTGATACGCAGTATTTT
15	TRBD2	TRBV7-9	TRBJ2-5	-	CASSLGLAGKETQYF	TGTGCCAGCAGCTTAGGTCTAGCGGGGAAAGAGACCCAGTACTTC